The subject of this entry is one T cell receptor beta chain. Its antigen specificity is not known. The input lacks base qualities; no much larger clone sits a single base away. The sample belongs to a study of blood T cell repertoires in COVID-19 (dated by TCRdb to between 2020 and 2021). Turning to the overall study: Samples covering the acute and convalescent phases of COVID-19 were provided by collaborators in the United States, Italy and Spain. The prospective study material was composed of cDNA or gDNA derived from T cells, B-cell-depleted T cells, or PBMCs. The dataset comprised deeply sampled blood TCRbeta repertoires from subjects exposed to, actively infected with, or recovered from COVID-19. The repertoires were released in a freely available public database intended as a resource for research on the immune response to SARS-CoV-2. Samples were obtained from the ongoing ImmuneRACE study (first 160 participants) and from over 1,000 subjects provided by 6 global collaborators. Sample metadata almost always included a de-identified subject ID, COVID-19 status, age in years and sex. Where available, HLA class I and class II types were obtained from metadata supplied by the sample provider rather than from assay-based typing.

Each collaborating institution followed its own protocols to collect whole blood in K2EDTA tubes. For TCRbeta analysis, collaborator samples were shipped as frozen whole blood, as isolated PBMCs, or as DNA extracted from either sample type. TCRbeta CDR3 regions were amplified from genomic DNA using the immunoSEQ Assay, a bias-controlled multiplex PCR. The authors processed their data as follows. Nucleated cell counts per sample were estimated from amplification of reference gene primers within the assay. Sequence reads were collapsed and filtered to measure the absolute abundance of every unique TCRbeta CDR3 rearrangement. Productive Simpson clonality was computed per sample as the square root of Simpson's diversity index over productive rearrangements. TCRdb retrieved this table from immuneACCESS and kept in-frame rearrangements only. Not all clones are present; in checked studies, unresolved V genes account for under half, and no reason is known for the remainder. V and J calls and clone size follow that table, whereas D and trimming were derived from the DNA. This sample holds about 240,000 clones; around 84% were observed only once. The ten largest clones add up to approximately 6.8% of the sample.

The CDR3 has 13 amino acids, counting the end cysteine and phenylalanine. Only the CDR3 portion is preserved as DNA: 39 bases, with reading frame beginning at the first base. V is reduced by 1 base and J by 1 base, leaving a spacing of 4 bases between them. Per the germline V gene, LGHNT is the CDR1 and FRNRAP is the CDR2. Study-level results and caveats: The quantity of clinical and demographic metadata differed by source and by participant and was supplied without curation.

Sequencing input: peripheral blood. The chain links TRBV12-5 with TRBJ1-1; the D gene assignment is ambiguous. This clonotype originated in a woman in her 70s with active or convalescent COVID-19. The CDR3 protein is CASGLAENTEAFF. The sequence in DNA is TGTGCTAGTGGTTTGGCAGAGAACACTGAAGCTTTCTTT. Here the CDR3 is joined to the reference TRBV12-5 and TRBJ1-1 genes, and the full variable domain is: DARVTQTPRHKVTEMGQEVTMRCQPILGHNTVFWYRQTMMQGLELLAYFRNRAPLDDSGMPKDRFSAEMPDATLATLKIQPSEPRDSAVYFCASGLAENTEAFFGQGTRLTVV.